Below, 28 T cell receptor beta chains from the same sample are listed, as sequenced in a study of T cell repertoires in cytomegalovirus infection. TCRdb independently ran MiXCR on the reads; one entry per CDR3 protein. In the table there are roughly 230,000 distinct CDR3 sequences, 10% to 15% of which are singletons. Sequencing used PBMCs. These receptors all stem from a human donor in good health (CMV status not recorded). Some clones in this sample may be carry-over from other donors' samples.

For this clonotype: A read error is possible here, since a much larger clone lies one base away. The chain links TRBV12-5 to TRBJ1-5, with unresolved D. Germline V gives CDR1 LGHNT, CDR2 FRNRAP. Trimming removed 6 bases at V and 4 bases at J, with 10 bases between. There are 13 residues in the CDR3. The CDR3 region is CASGGSGNQPQHF. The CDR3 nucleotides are TGTGCTAGTGGCGGGTCAGGTAATCAGCCCCAGCATTTT.

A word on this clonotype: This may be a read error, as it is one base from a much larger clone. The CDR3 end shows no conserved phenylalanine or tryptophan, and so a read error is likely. The CDR3 coding sequence is TGTGCCAGCAGCCACGGGGAGAGGGCTAGCGGGGCTGGGGCCAACGTCCTGACTCTC. Translation gives CASSHGERASGAGANVLTL. This sequence joins TRBV7-3 and TRBJ2-6; TRBD2 matches 9 bases. Trimming at V came to 5 bases and at J to 2 bases, leaving 13 bases not matched to a gene. Germline assignment: CDR1 SGHTA and CDR2 FQGTGA. This CDR3 comprises 19 residues.

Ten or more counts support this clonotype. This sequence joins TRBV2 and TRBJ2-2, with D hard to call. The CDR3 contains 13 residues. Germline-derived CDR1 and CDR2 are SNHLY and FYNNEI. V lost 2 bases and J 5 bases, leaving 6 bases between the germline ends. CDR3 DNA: TGTGCCAGCAGTGAAAGGAATACCGGGGAGCTGTTTTTT. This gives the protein CASSERNTGELFF.

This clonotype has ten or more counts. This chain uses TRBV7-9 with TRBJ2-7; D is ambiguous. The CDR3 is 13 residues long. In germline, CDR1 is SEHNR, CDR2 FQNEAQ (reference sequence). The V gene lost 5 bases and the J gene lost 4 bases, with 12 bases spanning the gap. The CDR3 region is CASSLPPGYEQYF. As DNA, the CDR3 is TGTGCCAGCAGCCTGCCCCCCGGGTACGAGCAGTACTTC.

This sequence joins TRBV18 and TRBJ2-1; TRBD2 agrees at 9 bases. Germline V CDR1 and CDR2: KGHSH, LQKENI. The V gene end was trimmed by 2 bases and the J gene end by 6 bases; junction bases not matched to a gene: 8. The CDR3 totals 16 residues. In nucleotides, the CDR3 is TGTGCCAGCTCACCAGGGTCTAGCGGGGATATCAATGAGCAGTTCTTC. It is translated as CASSPGSSGDINEQFF. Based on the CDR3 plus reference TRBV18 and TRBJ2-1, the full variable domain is NAGVMQNPRHLVRRRGQEARLRCSPMKGHSHVYWYRQLPEEGLKFMVYLQKENIIDESGMPKERFSAEFPKEGPSILRIQQVVRGDSAAYFCASSPGSSGDINEQFFGPGTRLTVL.

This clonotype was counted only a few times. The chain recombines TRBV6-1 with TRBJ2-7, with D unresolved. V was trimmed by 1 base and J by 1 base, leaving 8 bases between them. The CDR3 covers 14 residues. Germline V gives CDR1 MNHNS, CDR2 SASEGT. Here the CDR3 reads CASSEVGLSYEQYF. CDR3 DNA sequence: TGTGCCAGCAGTGAAGTCGGTTTGTCCTACGAGCAGTACTTC.

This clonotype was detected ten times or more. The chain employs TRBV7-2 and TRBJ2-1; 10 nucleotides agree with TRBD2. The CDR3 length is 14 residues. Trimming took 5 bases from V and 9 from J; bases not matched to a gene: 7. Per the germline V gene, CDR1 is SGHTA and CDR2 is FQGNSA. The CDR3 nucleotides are TGTGCCAGCAGCCTAGGGGCTAGCGGGAGTGAGCAGTTCTTC. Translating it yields CASSLGASGSEQFF.

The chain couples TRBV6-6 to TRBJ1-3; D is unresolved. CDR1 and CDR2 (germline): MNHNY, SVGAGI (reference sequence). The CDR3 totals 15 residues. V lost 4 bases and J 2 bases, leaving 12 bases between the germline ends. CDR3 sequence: CASSSPTTAGNTIYF. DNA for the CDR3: TGTGCCAGCAGTTCCCCGACGACGGCTGGAAACACCATATATTTT.

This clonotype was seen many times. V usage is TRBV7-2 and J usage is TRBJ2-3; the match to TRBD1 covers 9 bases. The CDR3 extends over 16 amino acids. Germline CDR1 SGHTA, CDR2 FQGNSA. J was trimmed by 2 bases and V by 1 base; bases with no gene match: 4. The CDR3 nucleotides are TGTGCCAGCAGCTTAGTTGGGACAGGGAACACAGATACGCAGTATTTT. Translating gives CASSLVGTGNTDTQYF.

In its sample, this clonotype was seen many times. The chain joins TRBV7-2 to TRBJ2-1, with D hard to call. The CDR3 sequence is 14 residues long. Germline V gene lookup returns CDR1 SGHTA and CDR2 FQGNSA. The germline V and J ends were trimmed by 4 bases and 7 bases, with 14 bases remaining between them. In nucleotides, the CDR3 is TGTGCCAGCAGCTCACCTGCTGGGTCAAATGAGCAGTTCTTC. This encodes CASSSPAGSNEQFF.

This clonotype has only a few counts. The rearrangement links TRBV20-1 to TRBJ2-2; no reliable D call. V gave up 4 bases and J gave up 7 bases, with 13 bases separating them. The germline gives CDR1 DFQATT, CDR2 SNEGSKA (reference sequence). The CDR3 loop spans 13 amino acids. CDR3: CSAKIHKGGELFF. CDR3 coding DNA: TGCAGTGCTAAGATCCATAAGGGCGGGGAGCTGTTTTTT.

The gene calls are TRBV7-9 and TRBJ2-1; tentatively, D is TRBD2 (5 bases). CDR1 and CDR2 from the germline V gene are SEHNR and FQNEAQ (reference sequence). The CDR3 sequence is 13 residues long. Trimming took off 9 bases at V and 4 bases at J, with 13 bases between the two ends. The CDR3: CASQSRGYNEQFF. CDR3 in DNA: TGTGCCAGTCAGTCCCGGGGTTACAATGAGCAGTTCTTC.

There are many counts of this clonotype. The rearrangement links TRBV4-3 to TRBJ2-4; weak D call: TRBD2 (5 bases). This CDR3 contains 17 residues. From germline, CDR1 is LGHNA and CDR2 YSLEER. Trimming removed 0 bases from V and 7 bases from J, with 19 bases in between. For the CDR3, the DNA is TGCGCCAGCAGCCAAGATCTTTACGGAGGACTTTTGAACATTCAGTACTTC. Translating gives CASSQDLYGGLLNIQYF.

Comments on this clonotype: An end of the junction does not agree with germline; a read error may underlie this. This chain's CDR3 is CASGGRGGRGGHF. The CDR3 coding sequence is TGTGCCAGCGGGGGACGGGGGGGGCGGGGGGGCCATTTT. The J gene is TRBJ2-3, the V gene TRBV6-2 or TRBV6-3; TRBD2 matches 9 bases. In germline, CDR1 is MNHEY, CDR2 SVGEGT. There are 13 residues in the CDR3.

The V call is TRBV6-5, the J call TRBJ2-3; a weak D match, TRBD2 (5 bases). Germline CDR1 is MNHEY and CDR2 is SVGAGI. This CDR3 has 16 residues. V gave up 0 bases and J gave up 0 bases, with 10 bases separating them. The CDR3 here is CASSYSPPGSTDTQYF. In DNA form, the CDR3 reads TGTGCCAGCAGTTACTCTCCCCCGGGGAGCACAGATACGCAGTATTTT.

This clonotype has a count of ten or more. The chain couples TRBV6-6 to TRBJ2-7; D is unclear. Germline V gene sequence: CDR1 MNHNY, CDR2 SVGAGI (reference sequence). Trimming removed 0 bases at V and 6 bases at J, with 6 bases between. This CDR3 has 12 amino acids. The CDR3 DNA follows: TGTGCCAGCAGTTACTCGACGGCCGAGCAGTACTTC. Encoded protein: CASSYSTAEQYF.

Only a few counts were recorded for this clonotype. DNA of the CDR3: TGTGCCAGCAGTTACTCCGGGACGACTAATGAAAAACTGTTTTTT. Translating it yields CASSYSGTTNEKLFF. The V and J genes are TRBV6-5 and TRBJ1-4; possibly TRBD1 for D (5 bases). The CDR3 has 15 amino acids. CDR1 and CDR2 from the germline V gene are MNHEY and SVGAGI. Between the trimmed V and J ends, which lost 0 bases and 2 bases, there was a span of 7 bases.

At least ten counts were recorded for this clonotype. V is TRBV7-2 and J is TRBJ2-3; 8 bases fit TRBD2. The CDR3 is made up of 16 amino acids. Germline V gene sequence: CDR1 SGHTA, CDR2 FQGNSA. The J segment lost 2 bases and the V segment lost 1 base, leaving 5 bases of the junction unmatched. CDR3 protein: CASSLDVTSATDTQYF. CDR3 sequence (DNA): TGTGCCAGCAGCTTAGATGTGACTAGCGCCACAGATACGCAGTATTTT.

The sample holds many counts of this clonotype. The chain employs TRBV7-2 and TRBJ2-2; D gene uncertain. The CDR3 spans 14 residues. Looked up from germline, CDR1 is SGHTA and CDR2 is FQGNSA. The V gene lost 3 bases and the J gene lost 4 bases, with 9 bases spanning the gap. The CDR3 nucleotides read TGTGCCAGCAGCTTGCCGACCCGCACCGGGGAGCTGTTTTTT. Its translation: CASSLPTRTGELFF. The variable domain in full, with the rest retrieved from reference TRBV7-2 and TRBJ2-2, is GAGVSQSPSNKVTEKGKDVELRCDPISGHTALYWYRQSLGQGLEFLIYFQGNSAPDKSGLPSDRFSAERTGGSVSTLTIQRTQQEDSAVYLCASSLPTRTGELFFGEGSRLTVL.

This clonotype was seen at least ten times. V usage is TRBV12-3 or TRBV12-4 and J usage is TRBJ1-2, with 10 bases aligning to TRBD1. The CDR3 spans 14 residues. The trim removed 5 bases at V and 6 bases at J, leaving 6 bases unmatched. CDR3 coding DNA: TGTGCCAGCAGTGGGGGACAGGGGAATGATGGCTACACCTTC. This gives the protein CASSGGQGNDGYTF.

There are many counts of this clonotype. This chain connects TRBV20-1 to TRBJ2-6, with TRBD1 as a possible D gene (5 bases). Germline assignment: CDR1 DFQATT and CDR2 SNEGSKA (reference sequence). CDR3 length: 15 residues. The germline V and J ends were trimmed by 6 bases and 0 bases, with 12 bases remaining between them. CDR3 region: CSAIDSSSGANVLTF. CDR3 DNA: TGCAGTGCCATTGACAGCAGCTCTGGGGCCAACGTCCTGACTTTC.

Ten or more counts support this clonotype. The CDR3 coding sequence is TGTGCCAGTAGTAGCGTCAAGAGGACCGTCCAAGAGACCCAGTACTTC. This sequence encodes CASSSVKRTVQETQYF. This chain links TRBV19 with TRBJ2-5; D ambiguous. This CDR3 region has 16 residues. Per germline, CDR1 LNHDA and CDR2 SQIVND (reference sequence). V lost 4 bases and J 1 base, leaving 16 bases between the germline ends.

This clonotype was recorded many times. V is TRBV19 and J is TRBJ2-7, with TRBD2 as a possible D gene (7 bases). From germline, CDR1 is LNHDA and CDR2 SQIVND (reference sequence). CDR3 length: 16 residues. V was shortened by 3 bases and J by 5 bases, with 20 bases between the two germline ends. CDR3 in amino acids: CASSIGSGGALDEQYF. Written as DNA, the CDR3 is TGTGCCAGTAGTATCGGGTCGGGGGGCGCTCTGGACGAGCAGTACTTC.

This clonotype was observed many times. CDR3 sequence (DNA): TGTGCCAGCAGCCCCGGGGGGGGGAGCTCTGGAAACACCATATATTTT. It translates to CASSPGGGSSGNTIYF. The V gene is TRBV7-2, the J gene TRBJ1-3, with D possibly matching TRBD1 (5 bases). Germline V CDR1 and CDR2: SGHTA, FQGNSA. CDR3 length equals 16 residues. V lost 5 bases, J lost 0 bases, and 14 bases lay in between.

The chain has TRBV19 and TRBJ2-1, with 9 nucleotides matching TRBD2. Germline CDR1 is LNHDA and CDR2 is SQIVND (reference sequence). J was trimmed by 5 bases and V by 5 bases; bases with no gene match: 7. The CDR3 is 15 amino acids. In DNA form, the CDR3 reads TGTGCCAGTAGTTTCGGGACTAGCTTTAACAATGAGCAGTTCTTC. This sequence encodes CASSFGTSFNNEQFF.

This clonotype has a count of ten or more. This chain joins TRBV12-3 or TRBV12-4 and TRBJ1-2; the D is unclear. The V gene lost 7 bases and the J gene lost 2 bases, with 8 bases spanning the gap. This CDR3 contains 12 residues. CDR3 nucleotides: TGTGCCAGCACCCGTAGGAACTATGGCTACACCTTC. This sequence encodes CASTRRNYGYTF.

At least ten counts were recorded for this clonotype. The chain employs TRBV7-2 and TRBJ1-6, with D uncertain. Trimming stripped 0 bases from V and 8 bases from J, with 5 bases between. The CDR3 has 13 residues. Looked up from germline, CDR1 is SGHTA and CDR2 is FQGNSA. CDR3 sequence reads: CASSLAVDSPLHF. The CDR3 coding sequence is TGTGCCAGCAGCTTAGCAGTAGATTCACCCCTCCACTTT. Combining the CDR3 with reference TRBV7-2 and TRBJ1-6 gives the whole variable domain GAGVSQSPSNKVTEKGKDVELRCDPISGHTALYWYRQSLGQGLEFLIYFQGNSAPDKSGLPSDRFSAERTGGSVSTLTIQRTQQEDSAVYLCASSLAVDSPLHFGNGTRLTVT.

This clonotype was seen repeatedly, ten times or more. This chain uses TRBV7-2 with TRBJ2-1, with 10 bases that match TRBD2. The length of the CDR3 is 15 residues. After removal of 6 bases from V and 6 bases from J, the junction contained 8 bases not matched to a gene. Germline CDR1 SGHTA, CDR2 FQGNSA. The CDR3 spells CASSEALAGANEQFF. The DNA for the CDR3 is TGTGCCAGCAGTGAGGCTCTAGCGGGAGCCAATGAGCAGTTCTTC.